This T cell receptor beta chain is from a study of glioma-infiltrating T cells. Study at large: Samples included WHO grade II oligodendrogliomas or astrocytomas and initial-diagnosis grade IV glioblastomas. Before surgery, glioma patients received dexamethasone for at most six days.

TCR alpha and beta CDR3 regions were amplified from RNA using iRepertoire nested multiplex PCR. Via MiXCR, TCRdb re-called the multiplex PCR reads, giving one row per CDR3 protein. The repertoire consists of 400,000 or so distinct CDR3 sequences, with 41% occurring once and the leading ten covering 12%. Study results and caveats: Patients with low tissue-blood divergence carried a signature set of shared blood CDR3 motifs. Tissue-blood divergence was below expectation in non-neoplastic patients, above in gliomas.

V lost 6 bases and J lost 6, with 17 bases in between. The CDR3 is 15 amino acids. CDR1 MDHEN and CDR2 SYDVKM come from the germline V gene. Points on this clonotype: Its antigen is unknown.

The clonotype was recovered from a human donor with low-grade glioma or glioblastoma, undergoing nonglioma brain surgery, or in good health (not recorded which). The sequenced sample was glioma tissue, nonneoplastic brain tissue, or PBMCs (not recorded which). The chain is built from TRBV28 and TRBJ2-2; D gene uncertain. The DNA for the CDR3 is TGTGCCAGCAGCTCCGAGATGCTGCGGCCCGGGGAGCTGTTTTTT. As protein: CASSSEMLRPGELFF.